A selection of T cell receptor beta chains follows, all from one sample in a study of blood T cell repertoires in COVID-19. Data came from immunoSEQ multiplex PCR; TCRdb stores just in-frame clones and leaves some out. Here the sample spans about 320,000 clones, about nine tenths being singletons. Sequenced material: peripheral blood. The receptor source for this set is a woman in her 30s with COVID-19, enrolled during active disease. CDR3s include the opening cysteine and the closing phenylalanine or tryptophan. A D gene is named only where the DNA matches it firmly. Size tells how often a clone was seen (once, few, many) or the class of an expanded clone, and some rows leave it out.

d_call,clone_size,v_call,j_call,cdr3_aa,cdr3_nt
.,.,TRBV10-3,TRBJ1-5,CAISEQGNQPQHF,TGTGCCATCAGTGAACAGGGCAATCAGCCCCAGCATTTT
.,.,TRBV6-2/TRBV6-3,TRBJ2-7,CASSQGGEQYF,TGTGCCAGCAGCCAAGGGGGCGAGCAGTACTTC
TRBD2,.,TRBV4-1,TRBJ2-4,CASSYGLAGGRTKNIQYF,TGCGCCAGCAGCTACGGACTAGCGGGGGGGCGGACCAAAAACATTCAGTACTTC
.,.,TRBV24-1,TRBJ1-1,CATSDTLRTEAFF,TGTGCCACCAGTGATACCCTCCGGACTGAAGCTTTCTTT
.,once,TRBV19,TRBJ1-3,CASSIATRGLSGNTIYF,TGTGCCAGTAGTATAGCGACCAGGGGCTTGTCTGGAAACACCATATATTTT
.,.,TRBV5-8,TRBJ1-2,CASSLSPVGYTF,TGTGCCAGCAGCTTGTCGCCAGTGGGCTACACCTTC
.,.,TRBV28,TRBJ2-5,CASSYRGGHFETQYF,TGTGCCAGCAGTTATCGGGGAGGACATTTTGAGACCCAGTACTTC
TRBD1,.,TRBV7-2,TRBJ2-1,CASSLPSQGAVQFF,TGTGCCAGCAGCTTACCCTCACAGGGGGCGGTGCAGTTCTTC
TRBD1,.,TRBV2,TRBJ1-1,CASSDWTGGTEAFF,TGTGCCAGCAGCGATTGGACAGGGGGCACTGAAGCTTTCTTT
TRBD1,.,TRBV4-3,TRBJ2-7,CASSQVTGASFEQYF,TGCGCCAGCAGCCAAGTGACAGGGGCCTCCTTCGAGCAGTACTTC
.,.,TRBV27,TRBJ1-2,CASSFPGGYGYTF,TGTGCCAGCAGTTTCCCAGGTGGTTATGGCTACACCTTC
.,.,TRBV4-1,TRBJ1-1,CASSLRNTEAFF,TGCGCCAGCAGCCTCAGGAACACTGAAGCTTTCTTT
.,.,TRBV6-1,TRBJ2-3,CASSEFPGTAVGGTQYF,TGTGCCAGCAGTGAATTTCCTGGGACCGCCGTGGGGGGTACGCAGTATTTT
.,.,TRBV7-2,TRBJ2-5,CASSLLLAGTQYF,TGTGCCAGCAGTTTATTGCTGGCGGGGACCCAGTACTTC
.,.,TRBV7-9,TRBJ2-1,CASSLGGTPLNEQFF,TGTGCCAGCAGCTTAGGGGGGACACCCCTAAATGAGCAGTTCTTC
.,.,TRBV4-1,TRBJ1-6,CASSQDFLVRGSPLHF,TGCGCCAGCAGCCAAGATTTCCTCGTTCGCGGTTCACCCCTCCACTTT
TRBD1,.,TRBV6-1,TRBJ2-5,CASSEADRRWETQYF,TGTGCCAGCAGTGAAGCGGACAGGAGGTGGGAGACCCAGTACTTC
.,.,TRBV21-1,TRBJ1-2,CARIKGRGRNYGYTF,TGTGCCAGGATCAAAGGGAGGGGGCGCAACTATGGCTACACCTTC
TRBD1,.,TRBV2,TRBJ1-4,CASRRGLNEKLFF,TGTGCCAGCCGCAGGGGGCTGAATGAAAAACTGTTTTTT
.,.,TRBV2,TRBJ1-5,CASSEQGLLNQPQHF,TGTGCCAGCAGTGAACAGGGGCTACTCAATCAGCCCCAGCATTTT
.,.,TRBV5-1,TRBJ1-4,CASSLATGEKLFF,TGCGCCAGCAGCTTGGCTACAGGAGAAAAACTGTTTTTT
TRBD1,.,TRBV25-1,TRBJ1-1,CASSEWTGPNTEAFF,TGTGCCAGCAGTGAATGGACAGGGCCGAACACTGAAGCTTTCTTT
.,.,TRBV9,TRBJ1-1,CASSVGLAGLNTEAFF,TGTGCCAGCAGCGTCGGGTTGGCGGGACTGAACACTGAAGCTTTCTTT
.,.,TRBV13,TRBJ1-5,CASSQSKTEPQHF,TGTGCCAGCAGCCAGTCGAAGACAGAACCCCAGCATTTT
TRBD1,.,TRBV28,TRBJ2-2,CASSSGTGVTGELFF,TGTGCCAGCAGTTCCGGGACAGGTGTTACCGGGGAGCTGTTTTTT
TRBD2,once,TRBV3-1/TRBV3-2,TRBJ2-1,CASSRGGAIHGEQFF,TGTGCCAGCAGCCGCGGGGGGGCCATACACGGTGAGCAGTTCTTC
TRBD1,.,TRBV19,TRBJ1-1,CASSIIPGGEAFF,TGTGCCAGTAGTATTATACCAGGGGGCGAAGCTTTCTTT
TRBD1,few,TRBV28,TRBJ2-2,CASSFLDRGNTGELFF,TGTGCCAGCAGTTTCCTCGACAGGGGGAACACCGGGGAGCTGTTTTTT
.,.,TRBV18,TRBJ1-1,CASSRALLENTEAFF,TGTGCCAGCTCACGGGCTTTACTGGAGAACACTGAAGCTTTCTTT
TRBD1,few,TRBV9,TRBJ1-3,CASSVGPGDRVTGNTIYF,TGTGCCAGCAGCGTTGGGCCCGGGGACAGGGTAACTGGAAACACCATATATTTT
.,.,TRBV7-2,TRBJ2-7,CASRPGPGSEQYF,TGTGCCAGCAGACCCGGCCCGGGTTCCGAGCAGTACTTC
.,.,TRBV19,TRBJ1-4,CASTGNRATNEKLFF,TGTGCCAGTACAGGCAACAGGGCAACTAATGAAAAACTGTTTTTT
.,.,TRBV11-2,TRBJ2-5,CASSLGGGARVQYF,TGTGCCAGCAGCTTAGGAGGGGGGGCCAGAGTCCAGTACTTC
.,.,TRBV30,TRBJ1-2,CAWSVTDRRRNYGYTF,TGTGCCTGGAGTGTGACCGACAGGCGAAGGAACTATGGCTACACCTTC
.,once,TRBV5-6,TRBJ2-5,CASSWGVETQYF,TGTGCCAGCAGCTGGGGCGTGGAGACCCAGTACTTC
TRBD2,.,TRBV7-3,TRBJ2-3,CASSPLAGGTDTQYF,TGTGCCAGCAGCCCCTTAGCGGGGGGCACAGATACGCAGTATTTT
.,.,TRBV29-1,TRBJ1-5,CSVVDSYNQPQHF,TGCAGCGTCGTAGACAGTTACAATCAGCCCCAGCATTTT
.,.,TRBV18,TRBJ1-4,CASSPRQEGKEKLFF,TGTGCCAGCTCACCACGACAGGAAGGAAAGGAAAAACTGTTTTTT
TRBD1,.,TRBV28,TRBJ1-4,CASTQGGEKLFF,TGTGCCAGCACTCAGGGGGGAGAAAAACTGTTTTTT
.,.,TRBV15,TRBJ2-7,CATSRVHGSSYEQYF,TGTGCCACCAGCAGAGTTCACGGTAGCTCCTACGAGCAGTACTTC
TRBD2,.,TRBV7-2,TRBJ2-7,CASSPDGTTSSYEQYF,TGTGCCAGCAGCCCGGACGGGACTACTAGCTCCTACGAGCAGTACTTC
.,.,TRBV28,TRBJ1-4,CASSLTDSNEKLFF,TGTGCCAGCAGTTTGACAGATTCTAATGAAAAACTGTTTTTT
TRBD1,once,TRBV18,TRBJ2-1,CASSATGGRYNEQFF,TGTGCCAGCTCAGCTACAGGGGGGAGGTACAATGAGCAGTTCTTC
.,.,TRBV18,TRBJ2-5,CASSPPRGEQETQYF,TGTGCCAGCTCACCACCGCGGGGAGAACAAGAGACCCAGTACTTC
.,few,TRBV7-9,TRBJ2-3,CASSLANTGTDTQYF,TGTGCCAGCAGCTTAGCGAACACCGGGACAGATACGCAGTATTTT
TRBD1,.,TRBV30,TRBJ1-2,CAWSPNRGIYGYTF,TGTGCCTGGAGTCCCAACAGGGGTATCTATGGCTACACCTTC
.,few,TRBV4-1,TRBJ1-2,CASSQTGTLSNYGYTF,TGCGCCAGCAGCCAGACCGGGACACTTTCTAACTATGGCTACACCTTC
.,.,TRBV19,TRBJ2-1,CASTRDFGSYNEQFF,TGTGCCAGTACCCGGGACTTCGGCTCCTACAATGAGCAGTTCTTC
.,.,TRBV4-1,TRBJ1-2,CASSQVKGESRGYTF,TGCGCCAGCAGCCAAGTAAAGGGGGAGTCGCGGGGCTACACCTTC
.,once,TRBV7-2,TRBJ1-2,CASRRRDSANYGYTF,TGTGCCAGTAGGAGGAGGGATTCGGCTAACTATGGCTACACCTTC
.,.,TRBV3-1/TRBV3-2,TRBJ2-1,CASSQEMARANEQFF,TGTGCCAGCAGCCAAGAGATGGCCAGGGCAAATGAGCAGTTCTTC
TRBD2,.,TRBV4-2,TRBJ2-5,CASSRASGDPPETQYF,TGTGCCAGCAGCCGTGCTAGCGGGGACCCGCCAGAGACCCAGTACTTC
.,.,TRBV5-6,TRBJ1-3,CASSPRASGNTIYF,TGTGCCAGCAGCCCCCGCGCTAGCGGAAACACCATATATTTT
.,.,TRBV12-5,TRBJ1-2,CASGQIQAYGYTF,TGTGCTAGTGGGCAGATACAGGCCTATGGCTACACCTTC
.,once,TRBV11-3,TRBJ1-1,CASSRRSKAFF,TGTGCCAGCAGCCGAAGATCTAAAGCTTTCTTT
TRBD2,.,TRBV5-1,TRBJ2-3,CASSLDGGGRSDTQYF,TGCGCCAGCAGCTTGGACGGCGGGGGGAGGTCAGATACGCAGTATTTT
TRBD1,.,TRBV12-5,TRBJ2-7,CASGLSHYTTGGIPYEQYF,TGTGCTAGTGGTTTGTCACACTATACGACAGGGGGTATCCCCTACGAGCAGTACTTC